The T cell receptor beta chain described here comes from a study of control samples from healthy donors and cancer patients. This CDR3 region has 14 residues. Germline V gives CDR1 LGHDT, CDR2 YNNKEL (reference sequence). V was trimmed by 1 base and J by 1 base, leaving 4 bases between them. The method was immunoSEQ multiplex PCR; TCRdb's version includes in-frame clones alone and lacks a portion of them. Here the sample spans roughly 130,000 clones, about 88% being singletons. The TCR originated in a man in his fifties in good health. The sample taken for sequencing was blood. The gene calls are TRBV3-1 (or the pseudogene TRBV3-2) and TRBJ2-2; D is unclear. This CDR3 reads CASSQARNTGELFF. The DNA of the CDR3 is TGTGCCAGCAGCCAAGCAAGGAACACCGGGGAGCTGTTTTTT.